The rows below give T cell receptor beta chains drawn from one sample of a study of tumor-infiltrating lymphocytes in localized non-small cell lung cancer. Data came from immunoSEQ multiplex PCR; TCRdb stores just in-frame clones and leaves some out. The sample lists 6,500 to 9,000 clones, approximately 60% seen once, with 13% in the top ten. Material for sequencing was uninvolved lung tissue not adjacent to the tumor. The receptors derive from a human donor with non-small cell lung cancer. CDR3s include the opening cysteine and the closing phenylalanine or tryptophan. The D gene is left open where the match is weak. The size entry is marked missing in some rows and otherwise reads once, few, many or a size class.

TRBJ1-4 NA TRBV5-1 NA TGCGCCAGCAGCTTGGAAGCGGGGATCCGGAAACTGTTTTTT CASSLEAGIRKLFF
TRBJ2-3 NA TRBV5-1 NA TGCGCCAGCAGGAGGGACACAGATACGCAGTATTTT CASRRDTDTQYF
TRBJ2-5 NA TRBV21-1 NA TGTGCCAGCAGCAAGCGACTTGCCCGACTAGCGGGGGGCCGGGAGACCCAGTACTTC CASSKRLARLAGGRETQYF
TRBJ2-3 TRBD2 TRBV30 large TGTGCCTGGAGTGTGGGTAGCGGGGGCGGAGATACGCAGTATTTT CAWSVGSGGGDTQYF
TRBJ1-1 NA TRBV7-9 NA TGTGCCAGCAGCTCTCAGGGTAACACTGAAGCTTTCTTT CASSSQGNTEAFF
TRBJ1-3 NA TRBV30 NA TGTGCCTGGAGTGAAGGGACTTCTCTCTCTGGAAACACCATATATTTT CAWSEGTSLSGNTIYF
TRBJ2-7 NA TRBV6-5 NA TGTGCCAGCAGTTACGATCGGGACCGGAGCTCCTACGAGCAGTACTTC CASSYDRDRSSYEQYF
TRBJ2-5 NA TRBV6-6 NA TGTGCCAGCTCGGACTGGGAAGGGGAGACCCAGTACTTC CASSDWEGETQYF
TRBJ1-6 NA TRBV6-1 NA TGTGCCAGCAGTGAATCTGGGGCACCCCTCCACTTT CASSESGAPLHF
TRBJ2-1 NA TRBV5-1 NA TGCGCCAGCGCTTCACTCCGGGCGTCCTACAATGAGCAGTTCTTC CASASLRASYNEQFF
TRBJ2-3 NA TRBV9 NA TGTGCCAGCAGCGTGGGAGATCCTAGCACAGATACGCAGTATTTT CASSVGDPSTDTQYF
TRBJ2-3 TRBD1 TRBV5-5 NA TGTGCCAGCAGCCAGGGACAGGTGAACACAGATACGCAGTATTTT CASSQGQVNTDTQYF
TRBJ2-2 NA TRBV21-1 NA TGTGCCAGCAGGCAAATAAACCTAGCGTACACCGGGGAGCTGTTTTTT CASRQINLAYTGELFF
TRBJ1-1 TRBD1 TRBV5-1 few TGCGCCAGTTGTTTAGGGACAGGCGGCACTGAAGCTTTCTTT CASCLGTGGTEAFF
TRBJ2-7 NA TRBV5-4 medium-sized TGTGCCAGCAGCGGGGACGATCACGCGCAGTACTTC CASSGDDHAQYF
TRBJ1-5 NA TRBV2 NA TGTGCCAGCAGTTTTAGCAATCAGCCCCAGCATTTT CASSFSNQPQHF
TRBJ2-1 NA TRBV7-2 NA TGTGCCAGCAGCTATCAAAAGGGGGGGGTCTCAGGCCATGAGCAGTTCTTC CASSYQKGGVSGHEQFF
TRBJ1-4 NA TRBV30 NA TGTGCCTGGAGTGGAGGGGCTGTTGAAAAACTGTTTTTT CAWSGGAVEKLFF
TRBJ1-2 NA TRBV6-6 NA TGTGCCAGCAGCCTGAAATTCAGTTCTAACTATGGCTACACCTTC CASSLKFSSNYGYTF
TRBJ1-2 NA TRBV7-9 NA TGTGCCAGCAGCGGACGGACGTCGGCCTATGGCTACACCTTC CASSGRTSAYGYTF